This T cell receptor beta chain was captured by sequencing in a study of identical twins. Each donor was a healthy Caucasian. This CDR3 comprises 16 residues. Germline V lookup: CDR1 SEHNR, CDR2 FQNEAQ (reference sequence). J gave up 5 bases and V 4 bases, and 4 bases lay outside the gene matches. TCRdb ran MiXCR on the 5' RACE reads and lists one entry per CDR3 protein. Here the sample spans around 690,000 distinct CDR3 sequences, less than 25% being singletons. Separately, the same data were catalogued under a study of T cells expressing NK-cell markers. As that study records: Sequencing of TCR beta repertoires drew on sorted CD3+CD56+NKG2C+, CD3+CD56+NKG2C- and CD3+CD56-NKG2C+ T cells. Sequenced donors, eight in total, included seven who were HCMV-seropositive and one who was seronegative. The dominant NKG2C+ clonotypes represented roughly 1.0-7.5% of CD8+ T cells in six donors.

The sequenced material came from PBMCs. The chain combines TRBV7-9 with TRBJ2-2, with 13 positions matching TRBD2. The TCR was taken from a woman aged 18-29 years in good health. The CDR3 nucleotides are TGTGCCAGCAGCTACCCGGGACTAGCGGGGACCGGGGAGCTGTTTTTT. Its translation: CASSYPGLAGTGELFF. The variable domain in full, completed from reference TRBV7-9 and TRBJ2-2, reads DTGVSQNPRHKITKRGQNVTFRCDPISEHNRLYWYRQTLGQGPEFLTYFQNEAQLEKSRLLSDRFSAERPKGSFSTLEIQRTEQGDSAMYLCASSYPGLAGTGELFFGEGSRLTVL.